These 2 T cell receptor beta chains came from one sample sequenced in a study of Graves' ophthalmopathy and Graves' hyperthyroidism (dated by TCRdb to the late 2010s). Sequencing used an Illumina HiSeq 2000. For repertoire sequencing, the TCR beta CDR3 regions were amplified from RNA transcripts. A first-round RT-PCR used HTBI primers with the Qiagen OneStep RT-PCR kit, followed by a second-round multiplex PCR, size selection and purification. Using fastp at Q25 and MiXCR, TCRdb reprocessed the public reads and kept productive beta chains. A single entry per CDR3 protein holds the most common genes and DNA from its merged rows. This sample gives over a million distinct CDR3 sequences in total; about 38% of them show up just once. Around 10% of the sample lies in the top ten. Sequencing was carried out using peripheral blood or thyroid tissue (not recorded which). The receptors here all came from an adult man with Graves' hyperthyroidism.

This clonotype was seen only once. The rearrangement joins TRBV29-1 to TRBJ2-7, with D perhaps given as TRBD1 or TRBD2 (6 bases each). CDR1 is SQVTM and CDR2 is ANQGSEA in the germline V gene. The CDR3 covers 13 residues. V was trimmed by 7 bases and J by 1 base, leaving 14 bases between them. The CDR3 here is CSAVGGSSYEQYF. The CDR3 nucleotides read TGCAGCGCTGTCGGGGGCAGTTCCTACGAGCAGTACTTC.

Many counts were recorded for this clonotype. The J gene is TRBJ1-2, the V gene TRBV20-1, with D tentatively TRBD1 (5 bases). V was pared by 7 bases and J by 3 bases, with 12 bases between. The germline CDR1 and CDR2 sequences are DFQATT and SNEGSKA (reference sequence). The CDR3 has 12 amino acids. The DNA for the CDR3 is TGCAGTGGGCGTAGAGGGGACTATGGCTACACCTTC. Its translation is CSGRRGDYGYTF.